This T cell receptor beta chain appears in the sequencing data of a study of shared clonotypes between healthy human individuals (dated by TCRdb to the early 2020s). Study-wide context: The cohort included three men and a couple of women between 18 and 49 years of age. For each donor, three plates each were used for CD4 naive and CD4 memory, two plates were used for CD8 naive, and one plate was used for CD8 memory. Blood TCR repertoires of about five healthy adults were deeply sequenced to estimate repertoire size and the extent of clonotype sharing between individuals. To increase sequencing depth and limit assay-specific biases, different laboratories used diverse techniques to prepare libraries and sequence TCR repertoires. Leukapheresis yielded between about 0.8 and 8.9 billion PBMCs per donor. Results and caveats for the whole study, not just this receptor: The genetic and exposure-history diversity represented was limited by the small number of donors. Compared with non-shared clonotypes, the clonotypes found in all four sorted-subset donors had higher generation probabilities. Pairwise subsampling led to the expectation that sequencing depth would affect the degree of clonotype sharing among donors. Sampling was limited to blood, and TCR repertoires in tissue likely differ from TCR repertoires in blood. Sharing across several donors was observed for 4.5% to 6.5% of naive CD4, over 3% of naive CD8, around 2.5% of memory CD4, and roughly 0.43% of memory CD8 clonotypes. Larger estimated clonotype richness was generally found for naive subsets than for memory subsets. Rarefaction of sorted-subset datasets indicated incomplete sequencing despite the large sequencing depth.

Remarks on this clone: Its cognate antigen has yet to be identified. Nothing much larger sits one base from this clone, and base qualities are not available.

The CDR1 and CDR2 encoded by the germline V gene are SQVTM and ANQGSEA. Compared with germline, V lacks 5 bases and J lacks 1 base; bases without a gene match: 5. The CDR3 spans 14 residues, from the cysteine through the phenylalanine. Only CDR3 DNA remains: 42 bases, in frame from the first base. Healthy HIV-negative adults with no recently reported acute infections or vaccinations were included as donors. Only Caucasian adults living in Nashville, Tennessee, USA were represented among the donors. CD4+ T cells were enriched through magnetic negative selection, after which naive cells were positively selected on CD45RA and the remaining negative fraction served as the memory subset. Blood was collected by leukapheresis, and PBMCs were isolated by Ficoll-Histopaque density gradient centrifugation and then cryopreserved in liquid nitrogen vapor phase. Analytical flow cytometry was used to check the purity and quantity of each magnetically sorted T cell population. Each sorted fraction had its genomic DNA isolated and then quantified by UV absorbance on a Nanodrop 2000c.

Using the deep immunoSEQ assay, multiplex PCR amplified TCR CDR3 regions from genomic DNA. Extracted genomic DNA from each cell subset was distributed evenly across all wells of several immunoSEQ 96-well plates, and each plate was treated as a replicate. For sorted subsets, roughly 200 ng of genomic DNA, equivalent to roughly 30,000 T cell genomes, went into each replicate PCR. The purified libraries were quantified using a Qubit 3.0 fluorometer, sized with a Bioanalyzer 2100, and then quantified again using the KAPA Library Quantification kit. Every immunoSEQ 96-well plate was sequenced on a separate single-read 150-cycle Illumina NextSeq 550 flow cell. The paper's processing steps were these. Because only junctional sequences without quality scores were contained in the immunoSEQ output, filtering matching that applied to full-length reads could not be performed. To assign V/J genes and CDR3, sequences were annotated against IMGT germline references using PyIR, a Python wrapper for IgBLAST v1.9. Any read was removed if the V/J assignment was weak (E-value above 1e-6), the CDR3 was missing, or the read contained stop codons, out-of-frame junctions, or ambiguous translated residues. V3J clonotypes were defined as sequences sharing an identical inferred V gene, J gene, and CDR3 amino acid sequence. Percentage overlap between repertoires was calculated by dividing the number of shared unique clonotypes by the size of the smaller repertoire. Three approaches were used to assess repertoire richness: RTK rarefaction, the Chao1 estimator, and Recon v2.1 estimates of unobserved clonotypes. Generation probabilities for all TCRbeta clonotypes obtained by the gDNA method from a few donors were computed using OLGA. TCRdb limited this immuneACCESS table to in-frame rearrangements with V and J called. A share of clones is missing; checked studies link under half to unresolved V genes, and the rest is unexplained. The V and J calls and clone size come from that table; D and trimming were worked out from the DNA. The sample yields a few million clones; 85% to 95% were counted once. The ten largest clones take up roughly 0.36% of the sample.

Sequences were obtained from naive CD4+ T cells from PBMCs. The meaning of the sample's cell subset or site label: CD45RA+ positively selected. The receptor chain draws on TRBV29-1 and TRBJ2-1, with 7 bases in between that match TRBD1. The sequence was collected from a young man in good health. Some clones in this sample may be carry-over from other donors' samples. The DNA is TGCAGCGTTTCCGGGACAGCGTCCTACAATGAGCAGTTCTTC. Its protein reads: CSVSGTASYNEQFF.